This passage covers 3 T cell receptor beta chains from one sample sequenced in a study of blood T cell repertoires in COVID-19. Some clones are missing from TCRdb's copy, which holds only in-frame ones; the method was immunoSEQ multiplex PCR. The sample contains hundreds of thousands of clones, 86% of which appear only once. The material sequenced was PBMCs or T cells enriched from blood (not recorded which). The receptors derive from a man in his thirties or forties who had recovered from COVID-19.

The V call is TRBV6-5, the J call TRBJ2-7; 11 nucleotides align to TRBD2. CDR1 and CDR2 from the germline V gene are MNHEY and SVGAGI. The V segment lost 2 bases and the J segment 5 bases; nucleotides outside the gene matches: 5. The CDR3 consists of 15 residues. The CDR3 DNA sequence: TGTGCCAGCAGTTACGGTAGCGGGAGGGCTAACGAGCAGTACTTC. As protein: CASSYGSGRANEQYF.

There are a few counts of this clone. This chain links TRBV4-1 with TRBJ1-1, with 7 bases matching TRBD1. Germline V gives CDR1 MGHRA, CDR2 YSYEKL. This CDR3 contains 17 residues. V lost 1 base and J lost 1; bases outside the gene matches: 9. The CDR3 sequence is CASSQVGRAGGNTEAFF. As DNA, the CDR3 is TGCGCCAGCAGCCAAGTAGGACGGGCAGGGGGGAACACTGAAGCTTTCTTT.

CDR3 sequence reads: CASSFNYRGNYGYTF. CDR3 nucleotides: TGTGCCAGCAGCTTTAATTACAGGGGTAACTATGGCTACACCTTC. The chain joins TRBV5-4 to TRBJ1-2; 7 nucleotides agree with TRBD1. Germline values: CDR1 SGHNT, CDR2 YYREEE (reference sequence). Unmatched junction bases numbered 5, after V lost 2 bases and J lost 1 base. The CDR3 consists of 15 residues. Drawing the rest from reference TRBV5-4 and TRBJ1-2, the complete variable domain is ETGVTQSPTHLIKTRGQQVTLRCSSQSGHNTVSWYQQALGQGPQFIFQYYREEENGRGNFPPRFSGLQFPNYSSELNVNALELDDSALYLCASSFNYRGNYGYTFGSGTRLTVV.